This is a list of T cell receptor beta chains from one sample in a study of cytomegalovirus exposure and HLA in healthy donors. Sequencing used immunoSEQ multiplex PCR; TCRdb keeps in-frame clones, though not all of them. The profile shows about 120,000 clones, 6.5% to 9.5% of them singletons. Source material: PBMCs. These receptors were collected from a woman aged 40 to 50 in good health and CMV-seropositive. The CDR3 runs from the conserved cysteine through the conserved F or W.

J: TRBJ1-5
V: TRBV6-5
CDR3: CASSDPGQRPQHF

J: TRBJ2-3
V: TRBV9
CDR3: CASSVEGTSGGSDTQYF

J: TRBJ1-5
V: TRBV7-2
CDR3: CASSLELITGRPQHF

J: TRBJ1-4
V: TRBV19
CDR3: CASTDRRQGNEKLFF

J: TRBJ1-2
V: TRBV2
CDR3: CASTPDREGGYTF

J: TRBJ1-5
V: TRBV6-5
CDR3: CASSYSGGNQPQHF

J: TRBJ1-2
V: TRBV5-6
CDR3: CASSPQGFGNYGYTF

J: TRBJ2-1
V: TRBV2
CDR3: CASSEEQGNEQFF

J: TRBJ2-1
V: TRBV7-7
CDR3: CAIQGAYNEQFF

J: TRBJ2-2
V: TRBV25-1
CDR3: CASSDPDRGIDGELFF

J: TRBJ2-2
V: TRBV19
CDR3: CASNGIRGRGELFF

J: TRBJ1-2
V: TRBV29-1
CDR3: CSVEDRGRFYGYTF

J: TRBJ1-5
V: TRBV19
CDR3: CASSIQSNQPQHF

J: TRBJ1-5
V: TRBV6-5
CDR3: CASSYAGDQPQHF

J: TRBJ1-1
V: TRBV4-1
CDR3: CASSQDRDTEAFF